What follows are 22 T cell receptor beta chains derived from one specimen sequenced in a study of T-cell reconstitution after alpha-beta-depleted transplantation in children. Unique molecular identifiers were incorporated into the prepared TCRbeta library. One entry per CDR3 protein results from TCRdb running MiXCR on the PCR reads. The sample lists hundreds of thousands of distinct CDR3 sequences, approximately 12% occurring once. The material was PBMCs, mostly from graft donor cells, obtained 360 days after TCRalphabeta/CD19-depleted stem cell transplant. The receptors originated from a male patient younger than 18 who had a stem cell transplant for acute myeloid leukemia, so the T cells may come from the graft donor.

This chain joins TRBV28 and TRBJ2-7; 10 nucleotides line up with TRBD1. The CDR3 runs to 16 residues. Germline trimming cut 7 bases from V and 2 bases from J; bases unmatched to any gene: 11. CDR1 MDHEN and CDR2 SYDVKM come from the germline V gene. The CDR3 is CASIEGPGQGAYEQYF. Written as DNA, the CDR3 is TGTGCCAGCATAGAAGGTCCAGGACAGGGGGCCTACGAGCAGTACTTC.

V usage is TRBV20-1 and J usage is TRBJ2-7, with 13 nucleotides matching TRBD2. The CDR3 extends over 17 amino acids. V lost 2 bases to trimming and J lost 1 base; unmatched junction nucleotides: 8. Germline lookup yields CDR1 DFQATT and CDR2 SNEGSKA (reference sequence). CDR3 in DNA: TGCAGTGCTAGATCAGGGACTAGCGGGATTTGGTCCTACGAGCAGTACTTC. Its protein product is CSARSGTSGIWSYEQYF.

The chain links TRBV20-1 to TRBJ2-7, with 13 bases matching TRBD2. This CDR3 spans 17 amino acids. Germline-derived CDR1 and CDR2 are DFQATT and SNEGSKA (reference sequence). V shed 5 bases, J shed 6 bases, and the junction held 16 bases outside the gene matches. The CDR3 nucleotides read TGCAGTGCTGGGAGGTCCGGGACTAGCGGGATAACCGGCGAGCAGTACTTC. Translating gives CSAGRSGTSGITGEQYF.

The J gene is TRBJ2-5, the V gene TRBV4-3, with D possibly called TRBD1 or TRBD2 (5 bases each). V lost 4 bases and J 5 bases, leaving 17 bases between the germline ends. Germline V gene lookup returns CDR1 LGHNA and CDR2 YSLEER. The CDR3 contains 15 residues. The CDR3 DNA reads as TGCGCCAGCAGCCCGACACCCTGGGGGTTCGAGACCCAGTACTTC. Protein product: CASSPTPWGFETQYF.

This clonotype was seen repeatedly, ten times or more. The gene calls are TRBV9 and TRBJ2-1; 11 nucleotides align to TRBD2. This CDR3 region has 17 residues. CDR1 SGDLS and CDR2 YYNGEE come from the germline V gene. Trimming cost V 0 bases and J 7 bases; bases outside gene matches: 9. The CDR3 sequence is CASSVVGSGRVWNEQFF. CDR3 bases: TGTGCCAGCAGCGTAGTGGGTAGCGGGAGGGTATGGAATGAGCAGTTCTTC.

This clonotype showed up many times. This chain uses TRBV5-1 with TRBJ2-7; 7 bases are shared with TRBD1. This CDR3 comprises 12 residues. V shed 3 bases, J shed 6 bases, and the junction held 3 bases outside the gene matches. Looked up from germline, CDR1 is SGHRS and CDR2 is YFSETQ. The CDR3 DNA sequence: TGCGCCAGCAGCTCGACAGGGACCGAGCAGTACTTC. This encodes CASSSTGTEQYF.

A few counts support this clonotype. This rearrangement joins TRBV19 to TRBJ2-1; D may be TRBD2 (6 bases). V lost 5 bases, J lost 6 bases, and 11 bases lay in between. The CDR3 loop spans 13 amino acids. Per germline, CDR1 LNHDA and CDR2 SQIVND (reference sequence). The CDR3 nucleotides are TGTGCCAGTAGTGCGGGAACTCCCAATGAGCAGTTCTTC. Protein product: CASSAGTPNEQFF.

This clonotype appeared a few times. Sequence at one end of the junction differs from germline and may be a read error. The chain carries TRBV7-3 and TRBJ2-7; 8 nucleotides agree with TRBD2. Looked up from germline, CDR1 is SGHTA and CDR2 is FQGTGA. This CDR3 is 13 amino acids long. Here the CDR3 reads CASSLASGLQQYF. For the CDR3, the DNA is TGCGCCAGCAGCTTGGCTAGCGGGTTACAGCAGTACTTC.

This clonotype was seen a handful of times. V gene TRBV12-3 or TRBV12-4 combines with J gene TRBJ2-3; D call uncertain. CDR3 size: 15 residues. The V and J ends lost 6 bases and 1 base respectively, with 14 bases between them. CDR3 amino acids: CASSTRFSGTDTQYF. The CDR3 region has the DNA TGTGCCAGCAGCACAAGATTTTCTGGCACAGATACGCAGTATTTT.

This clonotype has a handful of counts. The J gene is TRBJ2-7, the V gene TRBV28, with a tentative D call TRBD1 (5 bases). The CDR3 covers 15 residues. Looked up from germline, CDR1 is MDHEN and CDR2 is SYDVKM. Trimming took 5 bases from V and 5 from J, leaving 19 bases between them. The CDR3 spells CASSPTARHNDEQYF. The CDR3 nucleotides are TGTGCCAGCAGTCCGACAGCACGTCACAACGACGAGCAGTACTTC.

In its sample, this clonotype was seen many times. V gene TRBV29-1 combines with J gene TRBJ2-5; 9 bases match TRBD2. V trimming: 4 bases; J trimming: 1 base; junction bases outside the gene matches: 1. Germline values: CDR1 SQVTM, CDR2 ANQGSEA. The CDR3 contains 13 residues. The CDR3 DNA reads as TGCAGCGTTGGACTAGCGGTCCAAGAGACCCAGTACTTC. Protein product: CSVGLAVQETQYF.

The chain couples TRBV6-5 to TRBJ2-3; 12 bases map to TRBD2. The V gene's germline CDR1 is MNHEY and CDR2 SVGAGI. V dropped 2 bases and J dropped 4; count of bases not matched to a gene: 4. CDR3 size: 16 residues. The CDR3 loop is CASSYTLAGGADTQYF. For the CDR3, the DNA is TGTGCCAGCAGTTACACACTAGCGGGAGGAGCAGATACGCAGTATTTT.

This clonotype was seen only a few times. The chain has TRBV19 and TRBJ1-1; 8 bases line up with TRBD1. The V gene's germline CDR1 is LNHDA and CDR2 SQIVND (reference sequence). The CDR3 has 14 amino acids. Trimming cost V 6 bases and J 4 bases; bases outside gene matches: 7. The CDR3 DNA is TGTGCCAGTAGGCTCCAGGGGGCTCGCACTGAAGCTTTCTTT. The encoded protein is CASRLQGARTEAFF.

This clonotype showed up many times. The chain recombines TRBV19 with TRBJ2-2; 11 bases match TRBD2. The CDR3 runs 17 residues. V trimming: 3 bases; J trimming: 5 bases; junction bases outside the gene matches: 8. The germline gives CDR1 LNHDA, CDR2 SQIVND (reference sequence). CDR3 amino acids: CASSMLSGRARTGELFF. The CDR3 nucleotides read TGTGCCAGTAGTATGCTTAGCGGGAGGGCCCGGACCGGGGAGCTGTTTTTT. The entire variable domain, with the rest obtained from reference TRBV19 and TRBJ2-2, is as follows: DGGITQSPKYLFRKEGQNVTLSCEQNLNHDAMYWYRQDPGQGLRLIYYSQIVNDFQKGDIAEGYSVSREKKESFPLTVTSAQKNPTAFYLCASSMLSGRARTGELFFGEGSRLTVL.

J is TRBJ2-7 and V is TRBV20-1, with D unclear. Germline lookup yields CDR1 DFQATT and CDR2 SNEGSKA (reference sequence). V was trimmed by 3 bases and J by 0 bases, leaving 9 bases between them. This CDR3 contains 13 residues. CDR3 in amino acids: CSARDQSSYEQYF. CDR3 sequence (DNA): TGCAGTGCTAGGGACCAGAGCTCCTACGAGCAGTACTTC.

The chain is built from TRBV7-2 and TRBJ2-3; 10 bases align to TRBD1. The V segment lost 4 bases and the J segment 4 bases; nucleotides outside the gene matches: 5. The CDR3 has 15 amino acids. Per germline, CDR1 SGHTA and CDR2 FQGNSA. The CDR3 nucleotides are TGTGCCAGCAGCTGGGGACAGGGGTTGGCAGATACGCAGTATTTT. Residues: CASSWGQGLADTQYF.

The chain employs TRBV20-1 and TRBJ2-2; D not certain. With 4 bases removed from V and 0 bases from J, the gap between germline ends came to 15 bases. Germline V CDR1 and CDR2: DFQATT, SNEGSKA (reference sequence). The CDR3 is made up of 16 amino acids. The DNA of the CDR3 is TGCAGTGCTATTCTAATTGGCGAAGCGAACACCGGGGAGCTGTTTTTT. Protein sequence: CSAILIGEANTGELFF.

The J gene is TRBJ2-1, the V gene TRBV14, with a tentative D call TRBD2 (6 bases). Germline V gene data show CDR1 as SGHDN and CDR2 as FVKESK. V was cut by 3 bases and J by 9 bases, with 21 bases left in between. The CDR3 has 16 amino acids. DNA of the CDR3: TGTGCCAGCAGCCAGTACGGGACTCTTGGGTTAGGTGAGCAGTTCTTC. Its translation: CASSQYGTLGLGEQFF.

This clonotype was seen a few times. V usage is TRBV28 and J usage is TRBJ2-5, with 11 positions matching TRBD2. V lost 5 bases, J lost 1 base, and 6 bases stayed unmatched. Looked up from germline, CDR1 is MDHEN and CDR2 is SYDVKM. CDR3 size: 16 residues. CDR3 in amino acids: CASSLGLAGPQETQYF. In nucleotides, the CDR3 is TGTGCCAGCAGTCTAGGACTAGCGGGCCCCCAAGAGACCCAGTACTTC.

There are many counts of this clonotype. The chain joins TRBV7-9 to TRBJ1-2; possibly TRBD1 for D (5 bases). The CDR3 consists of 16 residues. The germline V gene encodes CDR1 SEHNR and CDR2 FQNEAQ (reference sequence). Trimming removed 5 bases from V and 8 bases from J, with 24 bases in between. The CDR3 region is CASSPSVGPVGEGYTF. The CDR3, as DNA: TGTGCCAGCAGCCCTTCGGTAGGGCCCGTGGGGGAAGGCTACACCTTC.

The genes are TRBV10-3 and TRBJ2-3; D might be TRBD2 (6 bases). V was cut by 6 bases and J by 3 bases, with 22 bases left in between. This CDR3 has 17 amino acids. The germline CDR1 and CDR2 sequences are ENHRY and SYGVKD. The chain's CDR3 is CAISEEIRRDRTDTQYF. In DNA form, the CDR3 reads TGTGCCATCAGCGAAGAGATAAGGCGGGATCGGACAGATACGCAGTATTTT.

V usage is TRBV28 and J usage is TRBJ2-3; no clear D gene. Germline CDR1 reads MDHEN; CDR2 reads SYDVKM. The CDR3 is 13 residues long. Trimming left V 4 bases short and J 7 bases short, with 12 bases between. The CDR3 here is CASSSLGPHTQYF. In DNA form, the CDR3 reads TGTGCCAGCAGTTCATTGGGCCCGCATACGCAGTATTTT.